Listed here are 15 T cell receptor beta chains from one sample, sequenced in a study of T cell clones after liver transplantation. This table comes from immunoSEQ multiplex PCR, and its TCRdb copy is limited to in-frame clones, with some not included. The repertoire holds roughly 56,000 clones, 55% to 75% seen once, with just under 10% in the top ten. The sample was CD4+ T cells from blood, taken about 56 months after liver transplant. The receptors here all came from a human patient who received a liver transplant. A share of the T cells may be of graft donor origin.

The CDR3 DNA reads as TGTGCCAGCAGCCAAGCGGTGACAGATACGCAGTATTTT. It codes for CASSQAVTDTQYF. This chain connects TRBV4-2 to TRBJ2-3; D uncertain. CDR1 LGHNA and CDR2 YNFKEQ come from the germline V gene. The CDR3 consists of 13 residues. V shed 1 base and J shed 3 bases, with 5 bases lying between them.

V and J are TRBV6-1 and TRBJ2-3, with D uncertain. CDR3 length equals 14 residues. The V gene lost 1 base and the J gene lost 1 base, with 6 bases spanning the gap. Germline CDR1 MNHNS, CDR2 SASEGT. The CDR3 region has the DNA TGTGCCAGCAGTGAAGGGCAGGGCACAGATACGCAGTATTTT. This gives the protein CASSEGQGTDTQYF.

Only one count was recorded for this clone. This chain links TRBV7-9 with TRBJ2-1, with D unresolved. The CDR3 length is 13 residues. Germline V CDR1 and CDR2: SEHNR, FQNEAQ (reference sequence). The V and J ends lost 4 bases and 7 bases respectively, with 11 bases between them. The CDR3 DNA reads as TGTGCCAGCAGCTCCCCTAGGTCGAATGAGCAGTTCTTC. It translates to CASSSPRSNEQFF.

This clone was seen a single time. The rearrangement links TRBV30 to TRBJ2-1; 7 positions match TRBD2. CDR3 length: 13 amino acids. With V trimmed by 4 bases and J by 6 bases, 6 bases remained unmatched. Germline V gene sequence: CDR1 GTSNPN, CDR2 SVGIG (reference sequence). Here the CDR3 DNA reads TGTGCCTGGACGCGTCGCGGGGGCAATGAGCAGTTCTTC. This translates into CAWTRRGGNEQFF. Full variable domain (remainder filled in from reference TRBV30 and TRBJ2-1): SQTIHQWPATLVQPVGSPLSLECTVEGTSNPNLYWYRQAAGRGLQLLFYSVGIGQISSEVPQNLSASRPQDRQFILSSKKLLLSDSGFYLCAWTRRGGNEQFFGPGTRLTVL.

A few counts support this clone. The CDR3 nucleotides read TGTGCCTGGAGTGGTCCTTCGGCAGCTTTCTTT. Translated: CAWSGPSAAFF. The V gene is TRBV30, the J gene TRBJ1-1; D is uncertain. CDR1 and CDR2 from the germline V gene are GTSNPN and SVGIG (reference sequence). V was cut by 1 base and J by 10 bases, with 10 bases left in between. This CDR3 is built from 11 residues.

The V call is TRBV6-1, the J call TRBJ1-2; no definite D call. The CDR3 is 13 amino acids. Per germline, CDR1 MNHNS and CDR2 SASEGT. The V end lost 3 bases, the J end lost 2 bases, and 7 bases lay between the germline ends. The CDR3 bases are TGTGCCAGCAGTGACGGAGTAAACTATGGCTACACCTTC. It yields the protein CASSDGVNYGYTF.

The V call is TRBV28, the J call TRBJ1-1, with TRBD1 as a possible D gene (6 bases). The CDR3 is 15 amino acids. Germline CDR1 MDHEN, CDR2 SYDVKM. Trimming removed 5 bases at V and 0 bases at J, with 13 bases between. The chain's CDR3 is CASSENRVLNTEAFF. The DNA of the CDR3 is TGTGCCAGCAGTGAGAACAGGGTCTTGAACACTGAAGCTTTCTTT.

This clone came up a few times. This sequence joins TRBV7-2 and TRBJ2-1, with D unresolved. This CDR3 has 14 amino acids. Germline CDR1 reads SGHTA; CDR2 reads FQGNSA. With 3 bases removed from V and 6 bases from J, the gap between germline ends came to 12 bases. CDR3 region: CASSFRRVGNEQFF. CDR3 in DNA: TGTGCCAGCAGCTTCCGACGCGTGGGCAATGAGCAGTTCTTC. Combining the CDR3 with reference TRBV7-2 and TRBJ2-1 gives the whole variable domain GAGVSQSPSNKVTEKGKDVELRCDPISGHTALYWYRQSLGQGLEFLIYFQGNSAPDKSGLPSDRFSAERTGGSVSTLTIQRTQQEDSAVYLCASSFRRVGNEQFFGPGTRLTVL.

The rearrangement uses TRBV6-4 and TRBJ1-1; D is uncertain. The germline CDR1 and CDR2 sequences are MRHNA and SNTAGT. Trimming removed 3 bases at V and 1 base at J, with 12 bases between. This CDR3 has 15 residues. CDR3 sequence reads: CASSESGLRNTEAFF. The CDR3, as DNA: TGTGCCAGCAGTGAAAGCGGACTTCGGAACACTGAAGCTTTCTTT.

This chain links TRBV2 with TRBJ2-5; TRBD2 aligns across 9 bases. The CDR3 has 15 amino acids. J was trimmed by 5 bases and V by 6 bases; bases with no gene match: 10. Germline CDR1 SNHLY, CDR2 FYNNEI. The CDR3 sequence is CASRDVAGVRETQYF. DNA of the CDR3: TGTGCCAGCAGAGACGTAGCGGGGGTCCGGGAGACCCAGTACTTC.

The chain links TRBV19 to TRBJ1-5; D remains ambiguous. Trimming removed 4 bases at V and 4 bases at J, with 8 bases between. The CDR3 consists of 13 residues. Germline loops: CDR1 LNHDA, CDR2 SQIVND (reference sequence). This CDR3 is CASSTQANQPQHF. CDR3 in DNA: TGTGCCAGTAGTACGCAGGCTAATCAGCCCCAGCATTTT.

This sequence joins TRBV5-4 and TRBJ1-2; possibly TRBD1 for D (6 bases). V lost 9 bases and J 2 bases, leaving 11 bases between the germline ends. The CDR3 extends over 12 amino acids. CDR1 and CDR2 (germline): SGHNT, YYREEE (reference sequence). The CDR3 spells CATQGGNYGYTF. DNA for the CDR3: TGTGCCACGCAAGGGGGGAACTATGGCTACACCTTC.

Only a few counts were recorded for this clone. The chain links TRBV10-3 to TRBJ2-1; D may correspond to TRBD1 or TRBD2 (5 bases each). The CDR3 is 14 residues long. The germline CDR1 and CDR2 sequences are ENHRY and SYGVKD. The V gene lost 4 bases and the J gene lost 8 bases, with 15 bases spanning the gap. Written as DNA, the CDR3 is TGTGCCATCAGTGGGACAAACGCCGGGGATGAGCAGTTCTTC. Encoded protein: CAISGTNAGDEQFF.

The DNA of the CDR3 is TGTGCCAGCATCCCGACAGGGGGTTCCACTGAAGCTTTCTTT. Protein product: CASIPTGGSTEAFF. This rearrangement joins TRBV7-3 to TRBJ1-1, with 9 bases fitting TRBD1. Trimming at V came to 7 bases and at J to 4 bases, leaving 7 bases not matched to a gene. Germline values: CDR1 SGHTA, CDR2 FQGTGA. The CDR3 covers 14 residues.

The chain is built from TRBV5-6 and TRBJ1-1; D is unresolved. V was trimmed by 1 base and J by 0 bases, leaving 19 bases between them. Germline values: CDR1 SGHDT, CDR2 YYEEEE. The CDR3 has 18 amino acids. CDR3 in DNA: TGTGCCAGCAGCTTGTTTTCCCGTCGTCCAGGACTGAACACTGAAGCTTTCTTT. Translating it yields CASSLFSRRPGLNTEAFF.